The 11 T cell receptor beta chains given below trace back to one sample, sequenced in a study of low-dose radiotherapy and immunotherapy resistance in tumors (dated by TCRdb to the early 2020s). The time point tag for this specimen amounts to: before trial treatment. Sequenced on an Illumina MiniSeq. First-strand cDNA was synthesized using Superscript III and a set of TRAV- and TRBV-specific primers, so that both TCRalpha and TCRbeta chains were covered. TCRs were amplified with Phusion for 20 PCR cycles, with a constant-region primer paired with the adapter attached to the V primers. TCRdb trimmed public reads at Q25 via fastp, called clones via MiXCR and kept in-frame beta chains. Rows with one shared CDR3 protein collapse into an entry with the most common genes and DNA. The sample table contains 80,000 to 95,000 distinct CDR3 sequences; only one count was recorded for 9% to 9.5% of them. The ten most abundant clones make up 0.8% to 1.3% of the sample.

This sample comprised PBMCs, obtained before treatment. These TCRs come from a male donor with prostate cancer.

This clonotype was seen ten or more times. The V gene is TRBV4-3, the J gene TRBJ2-2; 9 nucleotides agree with TRBD2. CDR1 LGHNA and CDR2 YSLEER come from the germline V gene. V gave up 1 base and J gave up 6 bases; unmatched junction bases: 6. The CDR3 runs to 16 residues. CDR3 nucleotides: TGCGCCAGCAGCCAAGGCCTAGCGGGATCGGCCGGGGAGCTGTTTTTT. This sequence encodes CASSQGLAGSAGELFF.

In the case of this clonotype: A read error is the likely source, as a far larger clone sits one nucleotide away. In this CDR3 the conserved last residue, phenylalanine or tryptophan, is missing, so a read error is likely. The DNA is left out, because the CDR3 cannot be placed on it with certainty; the CDR3 is given as TCRdb lists it. CDR3: CAISEANEQFI. The V gene is TRBV26, the J gene TRBJ2-1; TRBD2, the D gene given by the table, was not confirmed from the DNA. TRBV26 is an annotated pseudogene. The CDR3 has 11 amino acids, counting both end residues.

This clonotype was detected many times. The V gene is TRBV7-6, the J gene TRBJ2-2; no definite D call. This CDR3 comprises 14 residues. CDR1 and CDR2 (germline): SGHVS, FNYEAQ. Deletions cut 3 bases from V and 3 bases from J, with 8 bases between. The DNA for the CDR3 is TGTGCCAGCAGCTTCGGCTGGGACACCGGGGAGCTGTTTTTT. It encodes CASSFGWDTGELFF.

This clonotype has at least ten counts. The chain links TRBV5-1 to TRBJ2-3; TRBD2 matches 10 bases. This CDR3 is built from 15 residues. CDR1 SGHRS and CDR2 YFSETQ come from the germline V gene. The V segment lost 0 bases and the J segment 5 bases; nucleotides outside the gene matches: 3. The CDR3 loop reads CASSLGSGREDTQYF. CDR3 DNA sequence: TGCGCCAGCAGCTTGGGCAGCGGGAGGGAAGATACGCAGTATTTT. The full variable domain, in which reference TRBV5-1 and TRBJ2-3 provide the parts outside the CDR3, is KAGVTQTPRYLIKTRGQQVTLSCSPISGHRSVSWYQQTPGQGLQFLFEYFSETQRNKGNFPGRFSGRQFSNSRSEMNVSTLELGDSALYLCASSLGSGREDTQYFGPGTRLTVL.

The chain links TRBV19 to TRBJ2-7; 7 nucleotides agree with TRBD1. The V gene end was trimmed by 4 bases and the J gene end by 3 bases; junction bases not matched to a gene: 9. This CDR3 spans 15 amino acids. Per the germline V gene, CDR1 is LNHDA and CDR2 is SQIVND (reference sequence). The CDR3 is CASSTRQGRSYEQYF. The DNA for the CDR3 is TGTGCCAGTAGTACAAGACAGGGAAGAAGCTACGAGCAGTACTTC.

This clonotype was observed a few times. Since a much larger clone is just one base distant, this may be a read error. The chain employs TRBV20-1 and TRBJ2-1; TRBD2 is a possible D gene (5 bases). Per the germline V gene, CDR1 is DFQATT and CDR2 is SNEGSKA (reference sequence). V lost 6 bases to trimming and J lost 4 bases, with 13 bases between them. This CDR3 has 13 amino acids. CDR3 nucleotide sequence: TGCAGTGCGAAAGCGGAATTTTACAATGAGCAGTTCTTC. Residues: CSAKAEFYNEQFF.

This clonotype was seen at least ten times. This chain uses TRBV14 with TRBJ2-7, with D uncertain. The CDR3 runs to 10 residues. Germline loops: CDR1 SGHDN, CDR2 FVKESK. Between the trimmed V and J ends, which lost 6 bases and 2 bases, there was a span of 2 bases. CDR3 DNA: TGTGCCAGCAGGGCCTACGAGCAGTACTTC. Its translation: CASRAYEQYF.

This clonotype was recorded many times. The chain links TRBV20-1 to TRBJ1-2; D not certain. CDR3 size: 15 residues. V lost 3 bases and J lost 0, with 14 bases in between. The V gene's germline CDR1 is DFQATT and CDR2 SNEGSKA (reference sequence). The CDR3 region has the DNA TGCAGTGCTAGGTCAAAGCAGTCTTCTAACTATGGCTACACCTTC. The encoded protein is CSARSKQSSNYGYTF.

This clonotype has a count of ten or more. This rearrangement joins TRBV6-6 to TRBJ2-2; 9 bases align to TRBD2. Germline V gene lookup returns CDR1 MNHNY and CDR2 SVGAGI (reference sequence). This CDR3 region has 16 residues. Germline trimming cut 2 bases from V and 2 bases from J; bases unmatched to any gene: 3. The DNA for the CDR3 is TGTGCCAGCAGTTACCTTCTAGCGGGAAACACCGGGGAGCTGTTTTTT. Translating gives CASSYLLAGNTGELFF.

This clonotype was counted many times. This sequence joins TRBV7-2 and TRBJ1-3, with a tentative D call TRBD1 (6 bases). The V end lost 1 base, the J end lost 0 bases, and 13 bases lay between the germline ends. CDR1 and CDR2 (germline): SGHTA, FQGNSA. CDR3 length equals 17 residues. The CDR3 loop reads CASSLVGTSSSGNTIYF. The CDR3 region has the DNA TGTGCCAGCAGCTTAGTAGGGACATCAAGCTCTGGAAACACCATATATTTT.

This clonotype occurred many times. The V and J genes are TRBV28 and TRBJ2-4; possibly TRBD1 for D (6 bases). V was cut by 10 bases and J by 6 bases, with 13 bases left in between. In germline, CDR1 is MDHEN, CDR2 SYDVKM. The CDR3 is 12 amino acids. Written as DNA, the CDR3 is TGTGCCACCAGGGGTTTTGGAAACATTCAGTACTTC. Protein: CATRGFGNIQYF.